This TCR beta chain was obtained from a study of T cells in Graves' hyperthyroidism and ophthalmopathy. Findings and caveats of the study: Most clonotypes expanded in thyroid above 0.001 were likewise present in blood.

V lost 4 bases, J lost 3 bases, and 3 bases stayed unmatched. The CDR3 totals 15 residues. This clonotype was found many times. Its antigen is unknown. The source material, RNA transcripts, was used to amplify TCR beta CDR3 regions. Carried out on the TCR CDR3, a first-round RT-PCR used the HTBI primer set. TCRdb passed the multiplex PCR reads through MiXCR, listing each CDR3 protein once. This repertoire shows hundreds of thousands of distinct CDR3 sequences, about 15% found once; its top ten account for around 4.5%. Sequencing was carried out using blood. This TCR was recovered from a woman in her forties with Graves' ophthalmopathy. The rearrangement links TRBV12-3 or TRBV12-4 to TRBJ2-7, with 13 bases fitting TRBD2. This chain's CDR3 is CASSSGLAGIYEQYF. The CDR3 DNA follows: TGTGCCAGCAGTTCGGGACTAGCGGGAATCTACGAGCAGTACTTC.